The 3 T cell receptor beta chains listed next were all sequenced from one sample in a study of T cells expressing NK-cell markers. TCRdb re-called the 5' RACE reads and shows each CDR3 protein once, DNA omitted. This sample contains 350,000 to 450,000 distinct CDR3 sequences. Sequences were obtained from blood T cells: a sorted CD56 or NKG2C T cell subset, CD4+ or CD8+ T cells, or bulk PBMC T cells (not recorded which). The receptors come from a man between 18 and 69 years old in good health.

This rearrangement joins TRBV28 to TRBJ2-3; TCRdb's D gene call, TRBD2, goes unchecked for lack of DNA. The CDR3 length is 13 residues. CDR1 and CDR2 from the germline V gene are MDHEN and SYDVKM. This CDR3 reads CASSSPLPDTQYF.

The CDR3 sequence: CASSVVASRSPLHF. The chain joins TRBV9 to TRBJ1-6. Germline V CDR1 and CDR2: SGDLS, YYNGEE. CDR3 length equals 14 residues.

The gene calls are TRBV30 and TRBJ2-5; TCRdb returns TRBD2, unconfirmable since there is no DNA. The CDR3 sequence is 13 residues long. Germline CDR1 and CDR2: GTSNPN and SVGIG (reference sequence). CDR3 amino acids: CAWKGEPRETQYF.